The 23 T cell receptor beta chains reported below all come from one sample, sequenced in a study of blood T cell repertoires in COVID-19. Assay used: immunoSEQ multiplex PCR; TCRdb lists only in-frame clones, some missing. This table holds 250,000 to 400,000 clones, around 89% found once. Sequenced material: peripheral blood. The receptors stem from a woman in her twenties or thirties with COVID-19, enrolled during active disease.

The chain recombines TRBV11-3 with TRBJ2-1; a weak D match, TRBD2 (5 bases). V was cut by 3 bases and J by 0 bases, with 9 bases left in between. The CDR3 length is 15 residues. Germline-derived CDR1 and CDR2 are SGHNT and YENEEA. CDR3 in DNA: TGTGCCAGCAGCTTCCGGGGTAGCTCCTACAATGAGCAGTTCTTC. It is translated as CASSFRGSSYNEQFF.

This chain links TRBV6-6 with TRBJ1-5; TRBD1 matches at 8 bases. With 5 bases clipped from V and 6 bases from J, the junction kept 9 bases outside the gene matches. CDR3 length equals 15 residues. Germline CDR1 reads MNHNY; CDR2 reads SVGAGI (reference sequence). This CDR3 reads CASSDRQGSGQPQHF. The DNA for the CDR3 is TGTGCCAGCAGTGATCGACAGGGGAGCGGTCAGCCCCAGCATTTT.

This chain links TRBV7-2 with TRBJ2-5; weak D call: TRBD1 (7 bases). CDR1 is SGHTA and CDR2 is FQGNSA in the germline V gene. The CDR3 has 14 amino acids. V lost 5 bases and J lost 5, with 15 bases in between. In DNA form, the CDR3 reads TGTGCCAGCAGCACACAGGGGCGGGGTGAGACCCAGTACTTC. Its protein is CASSTQGRGETQYF.

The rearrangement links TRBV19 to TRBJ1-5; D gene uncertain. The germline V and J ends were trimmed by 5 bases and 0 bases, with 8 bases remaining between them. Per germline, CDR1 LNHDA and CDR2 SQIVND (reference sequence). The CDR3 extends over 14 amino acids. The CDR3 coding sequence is TGTGCCAGTAGTCCAGAATATAGCAATCAGCCCCAGCATTTT. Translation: CASSPEYSNQPQHF.

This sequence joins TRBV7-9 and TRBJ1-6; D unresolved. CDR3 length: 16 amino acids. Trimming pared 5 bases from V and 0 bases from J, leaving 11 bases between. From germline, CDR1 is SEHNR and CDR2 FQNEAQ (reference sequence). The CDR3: CASSPLESSYNSPLHF. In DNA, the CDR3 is TGTGCCAGCAGCCCCCTAGAAAGCTCCTATAATTCACCCCTCCACTTT.

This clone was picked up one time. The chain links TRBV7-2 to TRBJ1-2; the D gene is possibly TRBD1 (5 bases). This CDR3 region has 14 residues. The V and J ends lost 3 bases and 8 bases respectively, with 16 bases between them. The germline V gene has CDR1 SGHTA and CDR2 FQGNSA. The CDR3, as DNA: TGTGCCAGCAGCTTGAGCAGGGTAGATCTCGGCTACACCTTC. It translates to CASSLSRVDLGYTF.

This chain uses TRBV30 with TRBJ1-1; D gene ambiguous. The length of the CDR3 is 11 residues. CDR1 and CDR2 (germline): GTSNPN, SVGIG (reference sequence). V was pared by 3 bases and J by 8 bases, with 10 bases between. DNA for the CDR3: TGTGCCTGGAGCCAGACACTCGAAGCTTTCTTT. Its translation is CAWSQTLEAFF.

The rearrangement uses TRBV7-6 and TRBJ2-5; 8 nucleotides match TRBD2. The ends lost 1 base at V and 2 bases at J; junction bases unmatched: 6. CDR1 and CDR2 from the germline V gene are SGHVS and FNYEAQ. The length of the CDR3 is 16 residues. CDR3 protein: CASSLGVAGRQETQYF. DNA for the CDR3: TGTGCCAGCAGCTTAGGGGTAGCGGGGAGACAAGAGACCCAGTACTTC.

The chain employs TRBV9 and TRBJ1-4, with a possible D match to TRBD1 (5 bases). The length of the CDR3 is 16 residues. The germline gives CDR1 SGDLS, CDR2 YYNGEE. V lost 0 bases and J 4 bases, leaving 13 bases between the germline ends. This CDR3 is CASSVGVQVRNEKLFF. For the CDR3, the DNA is TGTGCCAGCAGCGTAGGAGTACAGGTCCGTAATGAAAAACTGTTTTTT.

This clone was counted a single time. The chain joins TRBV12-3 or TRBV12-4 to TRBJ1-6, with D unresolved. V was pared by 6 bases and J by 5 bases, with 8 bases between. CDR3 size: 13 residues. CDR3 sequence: CASSTGDNSPLHF. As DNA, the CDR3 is TGTGCCAGCAGCACCGGGGATAATTCACCCCTCCACTTT.

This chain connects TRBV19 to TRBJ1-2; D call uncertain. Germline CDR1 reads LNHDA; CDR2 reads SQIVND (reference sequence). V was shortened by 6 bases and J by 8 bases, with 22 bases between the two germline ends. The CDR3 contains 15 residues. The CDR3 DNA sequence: TGTGCCAGTAGGGACTCGGGCCGCCCATCGGGAGGCTACACCTTC. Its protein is CASRDSGRPSGGYTF. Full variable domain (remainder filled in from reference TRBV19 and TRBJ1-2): DGGITQSPKYLFRKEGQNVTLSCEQNLNHDAMYWYRQDPGQGLRLIYYSQIVNDFQKGDIAEGYSVSREKKESFPLTVTSAQKNPTAFYLCASRDSGRPSGGYTFGSGTRLTVV.

CDR3 in amino acids: CASKGAVETQYF. The CDR3 DNA sequence: TGTGCCAGCAAAGGAGCGGTTGAAACGCAGTATTTT. The chain has TRBV6-5 and TRBJ2-3, with D perhaps matching TRBD2 (5 bases). Germline CDR1 and CDR2: MNHEY and SVGAGI. The CDR3 runs to 12 residues. Trimming left V 7 bases short and J 9 bases short, with 14 bases between.

The CDR3 is CASSPRTGGQSFGYTF. The CDR3 DNA reads as TGTGCCAGCTCACCTCGGACAGGGGGCCAATCATTCGGCTACACCTTC. The J gene is TRBJ1-2, the V gene TRBV18; 11 nucleotides agree with TRBD1. Germline values: CDR1 KGHSH, CDR2 LQKENI. CDR3 length equals 16 residues. Losses at the gene ends were 3 bases for V and 8 bases for J; bases not matched to a gene: 11.

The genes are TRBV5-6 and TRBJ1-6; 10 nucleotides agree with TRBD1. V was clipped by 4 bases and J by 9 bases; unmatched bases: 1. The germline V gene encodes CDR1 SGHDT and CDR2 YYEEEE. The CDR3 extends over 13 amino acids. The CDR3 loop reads CASSRDRGSPLHF. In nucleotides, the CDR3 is TGTGCCAGCAGCCGGGACAGGGGTTCACCCCTCCACTTT.

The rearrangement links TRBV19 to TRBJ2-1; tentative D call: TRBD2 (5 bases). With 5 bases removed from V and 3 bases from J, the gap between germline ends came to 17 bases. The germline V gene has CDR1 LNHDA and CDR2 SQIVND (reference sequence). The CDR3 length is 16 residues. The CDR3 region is CASSPDLADGYNEQFF. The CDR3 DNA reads TGTGCCAGTAGTCCAGACCTAGCCGATGGCTACAATGAGCAGTTCTTC.

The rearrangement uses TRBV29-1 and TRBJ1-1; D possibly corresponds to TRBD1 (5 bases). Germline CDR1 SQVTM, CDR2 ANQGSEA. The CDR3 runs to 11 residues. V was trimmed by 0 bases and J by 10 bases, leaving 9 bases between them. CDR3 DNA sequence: TGCAGCGTTGAAGACAGGGTCGGAGCTTTCTTT. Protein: CSVEDRVGAFF.

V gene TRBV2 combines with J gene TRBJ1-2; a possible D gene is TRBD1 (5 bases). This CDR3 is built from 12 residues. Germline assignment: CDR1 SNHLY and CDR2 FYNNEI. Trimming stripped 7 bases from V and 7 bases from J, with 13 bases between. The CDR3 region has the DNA TGTGCCAGCATAAGGGCAGGGCCTGGCTACACCTTC. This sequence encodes CASIRAGPGYTF.

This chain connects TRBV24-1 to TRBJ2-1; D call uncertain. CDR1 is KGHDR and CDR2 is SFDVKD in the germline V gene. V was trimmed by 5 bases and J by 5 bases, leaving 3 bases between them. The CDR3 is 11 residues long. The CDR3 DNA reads TGTGCCACCAGTGCCAACAATGAGCAGTTCTTC. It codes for CATSANNEQFF.

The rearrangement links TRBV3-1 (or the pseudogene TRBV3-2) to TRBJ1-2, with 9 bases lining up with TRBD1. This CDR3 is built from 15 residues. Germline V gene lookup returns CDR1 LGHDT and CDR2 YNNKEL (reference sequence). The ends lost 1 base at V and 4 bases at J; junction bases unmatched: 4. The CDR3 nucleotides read TGTGCCAGCAGCCAAGGGGGGACAGGGCCCTATGGCTACACCTTC. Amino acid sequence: CASSQGGTGPYGYTF.

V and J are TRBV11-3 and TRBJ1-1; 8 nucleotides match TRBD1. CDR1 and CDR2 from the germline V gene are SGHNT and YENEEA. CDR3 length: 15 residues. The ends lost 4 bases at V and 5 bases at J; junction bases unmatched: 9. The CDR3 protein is CASSSGQGERTEAFF. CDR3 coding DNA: TGTGCCAGCAGCTCCGGACAGGGAGAACGGACTGAAGCTTTCTTT.

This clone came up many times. This chain's CDR3 is CASSYSGTGGRGYTF. The CDR3 DNA sequence: TGTGCCAGCAGTTACTCTGGGACAGGAGGGCGGGGCTACACCTTC. This chain uses TRBV6-5 with TRBJ1-2; 8 positions match TRBD1. The V segment lost 0 bases and the J segment 8 bases; nucleotides outside the gene matches: 8. This CDR3 region has 15 residues. CDR1 is MNHEY, CDR2 SVGAGI, per germline.

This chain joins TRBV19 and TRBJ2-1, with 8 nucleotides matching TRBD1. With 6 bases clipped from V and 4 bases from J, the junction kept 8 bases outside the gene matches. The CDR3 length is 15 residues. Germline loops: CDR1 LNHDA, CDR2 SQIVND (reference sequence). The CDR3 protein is CASSPPDRGYNEQFF. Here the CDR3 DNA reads TGTGCCAGTAGCCCACCTGACAGGGGATACAATGAGCAGTTCTTC.

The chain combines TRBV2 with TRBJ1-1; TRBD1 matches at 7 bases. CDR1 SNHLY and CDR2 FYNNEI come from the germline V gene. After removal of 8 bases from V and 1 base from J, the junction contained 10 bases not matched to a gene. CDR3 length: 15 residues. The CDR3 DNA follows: TGTGCCAGCTTAGTCCGGGACAGACGGAACACTGAAGCTTTCTTT. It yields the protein CASLVRDRRNTEAFF.